The following is a T cell receptor beta chain sequence with its context. The data are from a study of blood T cell repertoires in COVID-19. The overall study: Both acute and convalescent COVID-19 samples were obtained from the United States, Italy and Spain.

Germline CDR1 and CDR2: SGHKS and YYEKEE (reference sequence). V dropped 1 base and J dropped 0 bases, with 23 bases sitting between them. CDR3 length: 20 residues. Generated by immunoSEQ multiplex PCR, the TCRdb table keeps only in-frame clones and is missing some. Found here are about 150,000 clones, about four fifths of them singletons; the top ten hold 3.7%. The sample taken for sequencing was peripheral blood. V and J are TRBV5-5 and TRBJ1-3, with D perhaps TRBD1 (5 bases). The source is an elderly woman with acute or convalescent COVID-19. CDR3 coding DNA: TGTGCCAGCAGCTTGTCTTTTGTGACAGAGCGTTTGAGCTCTGGAAACACCATATATTTT. Its translation: CASSLSFVTERLSSGNTIYF.